This T cell receptor beta chain was sequenced for a study of PD-1 blockade in classical Hodgkin lymphoma. Measured with immunoSEQ multiplex PCR; TCRdb has only the in-frame clones, and not every one. The data contain about 5,000 clones, 63% of them singletons. The V gene end was trimmed by 4 bases and the J gene end by 5 bases; junction bases not matched to a gene: 12. Germline V gives CDR1 SGHDT, CDR2 YYEEEE. This CDR3 region has 16 residues. Comment on this clone: Its antigen is as yet unknown.

With no exception, relapse followed autologous stem cell transplantation in all patients, and brentuximab vedotin exposure varied. Overall study results and limits: Baseline diversity in complete responders resembled that of newly diagnosed patients. As was reported, newly diagnosed patients showed lower baseline TCR diversity than healthy donors did. Patients starting nivolumab less than 1 year after ASCT had lower diversity and were excluded from later analyses. With respect to the repertoire differences, their causes, possibly disease activity or prior therapy, remain undefined.

The sample was peripheral blood mononuclear cells (PBMCs), taken at baseline. J is TRBJ1-1 and V is TRBV5-6, with 9 bases fitting TRBD1. This clonotype was sampled from a human donor with classical Hodgkin lymphoma. CDR3 sequence: CASSQRPRDRVTEAFF. The CDR3 DNA is TGTGCCAGCAGCCAACGGCCGCGGGACAGGGTGACTGAAGCTTTCTTT.